One sample yielded the 14 T cell receptor beta chains listed below, sequenced in a study of shared clonotypes between healthy human individuals. Measured with immunoSEQ multiplex PCR; TCRdb has only the in-frame clones, and not every one. The repertoire holds 2 million to 3 million clones, with approximately 94% as singletons. The sample taken for sequencing was naive CD4+ T cells from PBMCs. Noted subset: CD45RA+ positively selected. These TCRs come from a man aged 18-30 years in good health. Some clones in this sample may be carry-over from other donors' samples.

This chain connects TRBV14 to TRBJ1-1; 7 bases map to TRBD1. J was trimmed by 2 bases and V by 5 bases; bases with no gene match: 5. This CDR3 has 14 amino acids. Germline V CDR1 and CDR2: SGHDN, FVKESK. CDR3 residues: CASSFGQVNTEAFF. CDR3 DNA sequence: TGTGCCAGCAGCTTTGGACAGGTTAACACTGAAGCTTTCTTT.

The gene calls are TRBV28 and TRBJ2-4, with D possibly being TRBD2 (7 bases). V was pared by 3 bases and J by 5 bases, with 14 bases between. The length of the CDR3 is 15 residues. Germline CDR1 and CDR2: MDHEN and SYDVKM. The CDR3 DNA follows: TGTGCCAGCAGTTTGGGAGGGGGGCCGCAAAACATTCAGTACTTC. The encoded protein is CASSLGGGPQNIQYF.

This CDR3 is CASSRTGPTIEQYF. The CDR3 DNA is TGTGCCAGTAGTCGGACAGGGCCTACGATTGAGCAGTACTTC. The rearrangement uses TRBV19 and TRBJ2-7; 8 nucleotides match TRBD1. V shed 5 bases, J shed 7 bases, and the junction held 10 bases outside the gene matches. The germline V gene encodes CDR1 LNHDA and CDR2 SQIVND (reference sequence). This CDR3 contains 14 residues.

The rearrangement links TRBV5-4 to TRBJ1-6; D unclear. The V end lost 0 bases, the J end lost 5 bases, and 12 bases lay between the germline ends. The CDR3 spans 16 residues. Germline V lookup: CDR1 SGHNT, CDR2 YYREEE (reference sequence). The CDR3 is CASSLDPAANNSPLHF. CDR3 nucleotides: TGTGCCAGCAGCTTGGATCCGGCGGCTAATAATTCACCCCTCCACTTT. The variable domain in full, completed from reference TRBV5-4 and TRBJ1-6, reads ETGVTQSPTHLIKTRGQQVTLRCSSQSGHNTVSWYQQALGQGPQFIFQYYREEENGRGNFPPRFSGLQFPNYSSELNVNALELDDSALYLCASSLDPAANNSPLHFGNGTRLTVT.

The chain carries TRBV5-1 and TRBJ2-1; 9 bases map to TRBD2. CDR1 is SGHRS and CDR2 is YFSETQ in the germline V gene. The CDR3 is 16 residues long. V was clipped by 0 bases and J by 3 bases; unmatched bases: 4. The CDR3 coding sequence is TGCGCCAGCAGCTTGGAGCGGGGGGCGGACTACAATGAGCAGTTCTTC. Encoded protein: CASSLERGADYNEQFF.

Worth noting for this clone: This specimen includes other DNA sequences encoding the same CDR3. The chain links TRBV7-3 to TRBJ2-1; 10 bases match TRBD2. CDR3 length equals 16 residues. Germline V gene data show CDR1 as SGHTA and CDR2 as FQGTGA. The V gene end was trimmed by 2 bases and the J gene end by 2 bases; junction bases not matched to a gene: 3. CDR3 nucleotide sequence: TGTGCCAGCAGCTTAGCCGGGACTAGCGCCTACAATGAGCAGTTCTTC. Amino acids: CASSLAGTSAYNEQFF.

V gene TRBV6-5 combines with J gene TRBJ2-7; TRBD2 agrees at 13 bases. In germline, CDR1 is MNHEY, CDR2 SVGAGI. CDR3 size: 16 residues. The trim removed 2 bases at V and 4 bases at J, leaving 5 bases unmatched. CDR3 sequence reads: CASSYLGLAGDYEQYF. The CDR3 region has the DNA TGTGCCAGCAGTTACCTCGGACTAGCGGGAGATTACGAGCAGTACTTC.

The CDR3 loop is CASSLTTGYSGANVLTF. The CDR3 bases are TGTGCCAGCAGCTTGACGACAGGGTACTCTGGGGCCAACGTCCTGACTTTC. The chain employs TRBV5-5 and TRBJ2-6, with 7 bases fitting TRBD1. The CDR3 length is 17 residues. Germline V lookup: CDR1 SGHKS, CDR2 YYEKEE (reference sequence). The ends lost 1 base at V and 0 bases at J; junction bases unmatched: 4. The full variable domain, with the rest looked up from reference TRBV5-5 and TRBJ2-6, is DAGVTQSPTHLIKTRGQQVTLRCSPISGHKSVSWYQQVLGQGPQFIFQYYEKEERGRGNFPDRFSARQFPNYSSELNVNALLLGDSALYLCASSLTTGYSGANVLTFGAGSRLTVL.

This clone was observed a single time. The chain carries TRBV6-1 and TRBJ2-5, with D possibly being TRBD1 (5 bases). V lost 5 bases and J lost 5, with 12 bases in between. Germline V gives CDR1 MNHNS, CDR2 SASEGT. CDR3 length: 13 residues. The CDR3 reads CASSLAGRETQYF. CDR3 nucleotides: TGTGCCAGCAGTCTGGCAGGGCGGGAGACCCAGTACTTC.

This sequence joins TRBV6-6 and TRBJ1-5; tentative D call: TRBD1 (5 bases). The CDR3 spans 14 residues. Germline values: CDR1 MNHNY, CDR2 SVGAGI (reference sequence). The germline V and J ends were trimmed by 6 bases and 4 bases, with 13 bases remaining between them. The CDR3 DNA reads TGTGCCAGCAGCCAGGGACGCAAGAATCAGCCCCAGCATTTT. Its translation: CASSQGRKNQPQHF.

This clone was seen more than once but under ten times. The V call is TRBV7-9, the J call TRBJ1-1; D is undetermined. V gave up 2 bases and J gave up 8 bases, with 9 bases separating them. The V gene's germline CDR1 is SEHNR and CDR2 FQNEAQ (reference sequence). The CDR3 length is 12 residues. Here the CDR3 reads CASSLSRDEAFF. The CDR3 coding sequence is TGTGCCAGCAGCTTAAGCCGCGACGAAGCTTTCTTT.

The V and J genes are TRBV27 and TRBJ2-4; D is perhaps TRBD1 or TRBD2 (6 bases each). CDR1 is MNHEY, CDR2 SMNVEV, per germline (reference sequence). V lost 7 bases and J lost 1, with 17 bases in between. The CDR3 contains 16 residues. Here the CDR3 DNA reads TGTGCCAGCAAAACGGACAGCCGGGGGGCCAAAAACATTCAGTACTTC. Translating gives CASKTDSRGAKNIQYF.

V is TRBV11-3 and J is TRBJ2-7, with TRBD1 identical over 7 bases. Per germline, CDR1 SGHNT and CDR2 YENEEA. V lost 8 bases, J lost 1 base, and 5 bases stayed unmatched. CDR3 length: 13 amino acids. For the CDR3, the DNA is TGTGCCAGCGGACCCAGGGGGTCCTACGAGCAGTACTTC. Translation gives CASGPRGSYEQYF.

This chain joins TRBV7-6 and TRBJ1-2; 11 bases map to TRBD1. This CDR3 has 15 residues. Germline-derived CDR1 and CDR2 are SGHVS and FNYEAQ. The V segment lost 5 bases and the J segment 6 bases; nucleotides outside the gene matches: 8. The CDR3 region is CASSLRDRGDDGYTF. The CDR3 DNA follows: TGTGCCAGCAGCCTCCGGGACAGGGGGGATGATGGCTACACCTTC.